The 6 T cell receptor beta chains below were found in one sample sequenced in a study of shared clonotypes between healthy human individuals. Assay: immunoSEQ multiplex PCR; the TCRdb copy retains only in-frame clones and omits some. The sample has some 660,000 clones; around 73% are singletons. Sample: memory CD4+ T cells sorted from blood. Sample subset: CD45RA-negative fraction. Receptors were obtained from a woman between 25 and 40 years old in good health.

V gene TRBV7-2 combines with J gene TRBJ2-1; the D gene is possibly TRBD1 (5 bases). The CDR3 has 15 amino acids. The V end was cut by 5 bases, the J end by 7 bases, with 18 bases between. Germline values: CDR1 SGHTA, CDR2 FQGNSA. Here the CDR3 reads CASSTTVLVGNEQFF. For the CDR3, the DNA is TGTGCCAGCAGCACGACAGTTTTGGTAGGTAATGAGCAGTTCTTC. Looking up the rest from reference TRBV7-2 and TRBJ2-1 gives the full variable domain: GAGVSQSPSNKVTEKGKDVELRCDPISGHTALYWYRQSLGQGLEFLIYFQGNSAPDKSGLPSDRFSAERTGGSVSTLTIQRTQQEDSAVYLCASSTTVLVGNEQFFGPGTRLTVL.

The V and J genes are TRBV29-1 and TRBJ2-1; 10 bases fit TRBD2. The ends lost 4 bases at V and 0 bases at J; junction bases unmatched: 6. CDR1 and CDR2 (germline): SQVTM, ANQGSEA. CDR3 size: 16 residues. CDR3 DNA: TGCAGCGTTGTGACTAGCGGGCTCTCCTCCTACAATGAGCAGTTCTTC. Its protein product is CSVVTSGLSSYNEQFF.

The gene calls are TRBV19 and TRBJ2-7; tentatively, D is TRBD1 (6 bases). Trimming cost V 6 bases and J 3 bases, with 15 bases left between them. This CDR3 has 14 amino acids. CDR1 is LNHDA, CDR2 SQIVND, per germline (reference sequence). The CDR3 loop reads CASRGREGGYEQYF. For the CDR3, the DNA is TGTGCCAGTAGAGGAAGGGAAGGGGGCTACGAGCAGTACTTC.

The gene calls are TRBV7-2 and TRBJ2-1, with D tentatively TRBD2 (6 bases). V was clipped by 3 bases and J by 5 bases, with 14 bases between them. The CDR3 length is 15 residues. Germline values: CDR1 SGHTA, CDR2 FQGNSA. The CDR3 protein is CASSLVGSPHNEQFF. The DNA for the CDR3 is TGTGCCAGCAGCTTGGTCGGGAGTCCCCACAATGAGCAGTTCTTC.

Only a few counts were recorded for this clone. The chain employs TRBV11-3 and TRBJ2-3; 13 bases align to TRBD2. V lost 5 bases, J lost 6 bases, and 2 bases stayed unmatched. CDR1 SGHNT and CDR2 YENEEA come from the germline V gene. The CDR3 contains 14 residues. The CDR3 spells CASSMTSGRDTQYF. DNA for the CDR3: TGTGCCAGCAGCATGACTAGCGGGAGGGATACGCAGTATTTT.

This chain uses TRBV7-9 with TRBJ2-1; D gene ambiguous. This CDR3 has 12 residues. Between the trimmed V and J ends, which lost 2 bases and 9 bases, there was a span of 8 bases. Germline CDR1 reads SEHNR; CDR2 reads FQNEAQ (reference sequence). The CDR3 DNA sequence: TGTGCCAGCAGCTTATTGAGCAGTGAGCAGTTCTTC. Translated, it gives CASSLLSSEQFF.